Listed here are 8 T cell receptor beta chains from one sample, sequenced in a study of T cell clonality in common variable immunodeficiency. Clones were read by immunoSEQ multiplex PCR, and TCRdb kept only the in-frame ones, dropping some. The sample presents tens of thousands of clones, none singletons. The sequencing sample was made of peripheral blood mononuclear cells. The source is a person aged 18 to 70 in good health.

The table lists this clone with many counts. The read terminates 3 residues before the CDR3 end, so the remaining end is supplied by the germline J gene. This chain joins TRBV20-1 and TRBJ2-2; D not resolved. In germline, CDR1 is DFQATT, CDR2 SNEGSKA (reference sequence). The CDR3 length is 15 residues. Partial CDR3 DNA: TGCAGTGCTAGAGATCCCCAGTCAACTAATGAAAAG. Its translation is CSARDPQSTNEK. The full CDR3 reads CSARDPQSTNEKLFF.

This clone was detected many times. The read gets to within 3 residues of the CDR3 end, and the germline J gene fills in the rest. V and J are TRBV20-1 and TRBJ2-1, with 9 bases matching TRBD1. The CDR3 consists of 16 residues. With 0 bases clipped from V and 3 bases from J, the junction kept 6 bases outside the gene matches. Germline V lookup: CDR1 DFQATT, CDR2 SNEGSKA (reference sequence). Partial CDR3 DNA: TGCAGTGCTAGAGATCGCGGGACAGGGAACTACAATGAG. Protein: CSARDRGTGNYNE. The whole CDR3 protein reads CSARDRGTGNYNEQFF.

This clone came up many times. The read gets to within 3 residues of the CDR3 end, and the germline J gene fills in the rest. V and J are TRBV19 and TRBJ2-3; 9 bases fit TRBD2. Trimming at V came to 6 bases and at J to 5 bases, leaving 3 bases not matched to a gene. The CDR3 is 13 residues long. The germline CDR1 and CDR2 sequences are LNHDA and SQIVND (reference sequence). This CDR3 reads CASRVAGVDTQYF. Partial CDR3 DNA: TGTGCCAGTAGGGTAGCGGGGGTAGATACG.

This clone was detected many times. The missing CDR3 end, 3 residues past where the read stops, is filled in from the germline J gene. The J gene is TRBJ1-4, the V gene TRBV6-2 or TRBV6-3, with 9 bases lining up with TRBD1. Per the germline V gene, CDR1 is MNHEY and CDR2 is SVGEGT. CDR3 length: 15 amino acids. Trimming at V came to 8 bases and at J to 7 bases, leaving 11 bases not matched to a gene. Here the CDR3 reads CASGPHRGRIEKLFF. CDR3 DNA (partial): TGTGCCAGCGGTCCTCACAGGGGGCGAATTGAAAAA.

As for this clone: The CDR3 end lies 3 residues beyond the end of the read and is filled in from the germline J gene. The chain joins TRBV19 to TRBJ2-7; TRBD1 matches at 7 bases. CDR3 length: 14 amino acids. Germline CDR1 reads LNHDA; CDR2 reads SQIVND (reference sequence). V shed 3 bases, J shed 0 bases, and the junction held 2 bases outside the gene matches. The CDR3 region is CASSIAGGSYEQYF. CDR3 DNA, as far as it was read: TGTGCCAGTAGTATTGCAGGGGGCTCCTACGAG.

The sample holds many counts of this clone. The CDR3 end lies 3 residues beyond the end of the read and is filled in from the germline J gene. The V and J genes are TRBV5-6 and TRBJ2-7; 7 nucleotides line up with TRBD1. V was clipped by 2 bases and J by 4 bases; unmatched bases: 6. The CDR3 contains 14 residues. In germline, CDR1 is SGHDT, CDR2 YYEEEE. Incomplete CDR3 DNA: TGTGCCAGCAGCTTCCCAGGGGGAAGGTACGAG. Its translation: CASSFPGGRYE. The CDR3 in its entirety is CASSFPGGRYEQYF.

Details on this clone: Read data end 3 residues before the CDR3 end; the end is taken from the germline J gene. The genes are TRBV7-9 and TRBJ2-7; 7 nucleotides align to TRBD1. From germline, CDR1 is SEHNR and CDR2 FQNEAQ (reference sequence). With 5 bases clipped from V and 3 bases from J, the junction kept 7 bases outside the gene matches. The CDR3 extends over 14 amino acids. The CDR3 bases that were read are TGTGCCAGCAGCCCCGGGACAGCGAACTACGAG. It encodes CASSPGTANYE. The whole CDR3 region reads CASSPGTANYEQYF.

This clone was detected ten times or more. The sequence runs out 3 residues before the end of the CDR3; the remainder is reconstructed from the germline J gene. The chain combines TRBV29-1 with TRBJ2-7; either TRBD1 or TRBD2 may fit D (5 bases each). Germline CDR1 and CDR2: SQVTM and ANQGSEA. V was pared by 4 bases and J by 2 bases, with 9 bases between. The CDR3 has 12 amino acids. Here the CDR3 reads CSVVRGTYEQYF. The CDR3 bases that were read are TGCAGCGTTGTGAGGGGAACCTACGAG.